Shown below are 5 T cell receptor beta chains from a single sample sequenced in a study of technical replicates of blood from a handful of donors. Only in-frame clones appear in the TCRdb table, and some are missing; sequencing was by immunoSEQ multiplex PCR. Among 75,000 to 100,000 clones listed, about 95% were seen once. Specimen: T cells isolated from PBMCs. These receptors all stem from a human donor in good health.

The chain has TRBV27 and TRBJ1-1; 7 bases fit TRBD1. From germline, CDR1 is MNHEY and CDR2 SMNVEV (reference sequence). V lost 8 bases to trimming and J lost 2 bases; unmatched junction nucleotides: 8. The CDR3 consists of 14 residues. The CDR3: CASCMTGTNTEAFF. The CDR3 bases are TGTGCCAGCTGTATGACAGGGACTAACACTGAAGCTTTCTTT.

J is TRBJ2-7 and V is TRBV5-1; D uncertain. Germline-derived CDR1 and CDR2 are SGHRS and YFSETQ. The CDR3 runs to 16 residues. Trimming stripped 0 bases from V and 5 bases from J, with 18 bases between. CDR3 sequence reads: CASSLAPFTNRDEQYF. The CDR3 DNA sequence: TGCGCCAGCAGCTTGGCTCCCTTCACCAACCGGGACGAGCAGTACTTC.

The rearrangement uses TRBV13 and TRBJ2-7; D is unresolved. From germline, CDR1 is PRHDT and CDR2 FYEKMQ (reference sequence). This CDR3 is 16 amino acids long. V lost 2 bases, J lost 0 bases, and 14 bases lay in between. CDR3: CASSLSQRVSSYEQYF. CDR3 nucleotides: TGTGCCAGCAGCTTATCCCAGCGAGTCAGCTCCTACGAGCAGTACTTC.

This clone showed up just once. The CDR3 DNA reads TGTGCCAGCAGTTCCTGGGGGGAAGAGTACTTC. This gives the protein CASSSWGEEYF. The gene calls are TRBV27 and TRBJ2-4, with D possibly matching TRBD2 (6 bases). This CDR3 region has 11 residues. V shed 4 bases and J shed 14 bases, with 12 bases lying between them. The V gene's germline CDR1 is MNHEY and CDR2 SMNVEV (reference sequence).

V and J are TRBV4-1 and TRBJ2-5; 7 bases align to TRBD2. The CDR3 consists of 16 residues. The V segment lost 0 bases and the J segment 5 bases; nucleotides outside the gene matches: 9. The germline V gene has CDR1 MGHRA and CDR2 YSYEKL. The CDR3 here is CASSQDMGGPEETQYF. CDR3 DNA sequence: TGCGCCAGCAGCCAAGACATGGGAGGGCCGGAGGAGACCCAGTACTTC.